This T cell receptor (beta chain) was captured by sequencing in a study of T cells in Graves' hyperthyroidism and ophthalmopathy. Study-level information: The initial diagnosis was the point when peripheral blood was collected, ahead of any treatment.

In germline, CDR1 is SNHLY, CDR2 FYNNEI. The CDR3 totals 14 residues. J gave up 4 bases and V 6 bases, and 7 bases lay outside the gene matches. RNA transcripts served as the template for amplifying TCR beta CDR3 regions. HTBI primers were the set used in a first-round RT-PCR of the TCR CDR3. TCRdb analysed the multiplex PCR reads with MiXCR anew, one entry per CDR3 protein. The sample contains over 120,000 distinct CDR3 sequences, approximately 20% of which appear only once. Sequenced material: blood. The sequence derives from a woman aged 45-65 years with Graves' hyperthyroidism that later progressed to Graves' ophthalmopathy. The chain couples TRBV2 to TRBJ1-2, with 8 positions matching TRBD1. The DNA of the CDR3 is TGTGCCAGCAGCGGCGGACAGGGCGGCTATGGCTACACCTTC. It codes for CASSGGQGGYGYTF.